Included here is one T cell receptor (beta chain) sequence, with context. Original data processing: Reference gene primer amplification gave estimated nucleated cell counts. Only in-frame clones appear in the TCRdb table, and some are missing; sequencing was by immunoSEQ multiplex PCR. V, J and clone size reflect that table, while D and trimming were determined from the DNA. The repertoire holds approximately 170,000 clones, roughly 78% seen once, with about 20% in the top ten. These data originate in a study of blood T cell repertoires in COVID-19. Turning to the study itself: Sources were T cells, B-cell-depleted T cells, or PBMCs; the material itself was cDNA or gDNA.

The germline CDR1 and CDR2 sequences are GTSNPN and SVGIG (reference sequence). The CDR3 is 13 amino acids. The V end was cut by 2 bases, the J end by 0 bases, with 6 bases between. Individuals aged 18 to 89 years were recruited from fewer than 25 US areas. Participant reports of clinical history set cohort assignment. Sequencing input: PBMCs or T cells enriched from blood (not recorded which). The origin of this receptor is a woman aged 70-85 years in a cohort exposed to, infected with or recovered from COVID-19 (not recorded which). V gene TRBV30 combines with J gene TRBJ2-3; no clear D gene. CDR3 region: CAWSSGSTDTQYF. CDR3 DNA: TGTGCCTGGAGTTCCGGGAGCACAGATACGCAGTATTTT.